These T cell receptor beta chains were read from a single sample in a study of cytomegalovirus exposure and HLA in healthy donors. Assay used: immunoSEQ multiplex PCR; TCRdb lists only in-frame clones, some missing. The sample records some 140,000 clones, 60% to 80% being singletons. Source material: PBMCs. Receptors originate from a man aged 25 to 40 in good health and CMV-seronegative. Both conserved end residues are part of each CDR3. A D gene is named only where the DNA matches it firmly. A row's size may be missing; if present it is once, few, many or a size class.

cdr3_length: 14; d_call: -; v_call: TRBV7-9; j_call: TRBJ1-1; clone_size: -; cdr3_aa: CASRLNFENTEAFF; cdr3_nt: TGTGCCAGCAGACTTAACTTCGAGAACACTGAAGCTTTCTTT
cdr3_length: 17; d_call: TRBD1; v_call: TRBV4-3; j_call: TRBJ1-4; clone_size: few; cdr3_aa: CASSQEGQGTTNEKLFF; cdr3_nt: TGCGCCAGCAGCCAAGAGGGACAGGGTACAACTAATGAAAAACTGTTTTTT
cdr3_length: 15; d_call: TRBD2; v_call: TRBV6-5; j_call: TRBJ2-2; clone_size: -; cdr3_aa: CASSRSGRPSGELFF; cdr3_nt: TGTGCCAGCAGCCGCAGCGGGAGACCTAGCGGGGAGCTGTTTTTT
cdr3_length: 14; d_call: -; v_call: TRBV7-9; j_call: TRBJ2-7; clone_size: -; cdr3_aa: CASSWEVRRNEQYF; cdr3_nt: TGTGCCAGCAGTTGGGAGGTTCGTCGCAACGAGCAGTACTTC
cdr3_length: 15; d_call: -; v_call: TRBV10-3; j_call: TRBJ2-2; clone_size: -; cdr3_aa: CATLLGTSNTGELFF; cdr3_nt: TGTGCCACCCTCCTTGGGACTTCGAACACCGGGGAGCTGTTTTTT
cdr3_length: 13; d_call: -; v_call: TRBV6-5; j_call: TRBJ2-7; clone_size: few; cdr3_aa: CASSAGTVYEQYF; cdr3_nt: TGTGCCAGCAGTGCCGGGACTGTCTACGAGCAGTACTTC
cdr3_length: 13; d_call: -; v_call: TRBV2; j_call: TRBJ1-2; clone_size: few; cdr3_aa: CASRAGFADGYTF; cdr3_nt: TGTGCCAGCAGGGCCGGGTTCGCGGATGGCTACACCTTC
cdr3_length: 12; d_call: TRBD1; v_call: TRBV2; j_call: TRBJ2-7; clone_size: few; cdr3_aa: CASSGQAVEQYF; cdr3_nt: TGTGCCAGCAGCGGACAGGCTGTAGAGCAGTACTTC
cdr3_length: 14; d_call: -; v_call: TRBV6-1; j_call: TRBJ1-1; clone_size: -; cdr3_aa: CALTGGAVSTEAFF; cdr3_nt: TGTGCCCTTACGGGGGGGGCGGTAAGCACTGAAGCTTTCTTT
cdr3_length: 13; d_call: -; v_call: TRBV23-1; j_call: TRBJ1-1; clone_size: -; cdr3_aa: CASSQSLRQEAFF; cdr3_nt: TGCGCCAGCAGTCAATCTTTACGACAGGAAGCTTTCTTT
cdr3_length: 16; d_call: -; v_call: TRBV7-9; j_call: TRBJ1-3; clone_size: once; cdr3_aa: CSSSPVESSSGNTIYF; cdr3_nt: TGTTCCAGCAGCCCCGTGGAGAGCTCCTCTGGAAACACCATATATTTT